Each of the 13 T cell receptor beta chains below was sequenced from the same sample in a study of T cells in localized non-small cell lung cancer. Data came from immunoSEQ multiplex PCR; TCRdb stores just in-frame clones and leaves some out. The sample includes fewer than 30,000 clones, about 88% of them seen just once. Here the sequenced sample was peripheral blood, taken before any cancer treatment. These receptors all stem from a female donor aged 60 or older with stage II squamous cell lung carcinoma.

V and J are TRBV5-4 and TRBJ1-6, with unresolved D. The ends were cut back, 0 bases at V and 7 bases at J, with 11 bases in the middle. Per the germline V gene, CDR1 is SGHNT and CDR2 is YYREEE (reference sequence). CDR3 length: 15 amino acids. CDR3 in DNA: TGTGCCAGCAGCTTGGCCAACGGCAGAAATTCACCCCTCCACTTT. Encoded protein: CASSLANGRNSPLHF.

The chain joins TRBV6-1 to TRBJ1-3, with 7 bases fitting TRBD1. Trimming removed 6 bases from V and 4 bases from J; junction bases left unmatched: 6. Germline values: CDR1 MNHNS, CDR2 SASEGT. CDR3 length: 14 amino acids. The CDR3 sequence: CASRVTGSGNTIYF. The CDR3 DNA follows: TGTGCCAGCAGGGTGACAGGGTCCGGAAACACCATATATTTT.

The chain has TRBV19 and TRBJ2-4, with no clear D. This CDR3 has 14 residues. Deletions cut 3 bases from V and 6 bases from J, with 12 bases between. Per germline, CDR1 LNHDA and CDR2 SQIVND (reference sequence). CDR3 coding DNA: TGTGCCAGTAGTATCTCACAGCTACGAAACATTCAGTACTTC. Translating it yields CASSISQLRNIQYF.

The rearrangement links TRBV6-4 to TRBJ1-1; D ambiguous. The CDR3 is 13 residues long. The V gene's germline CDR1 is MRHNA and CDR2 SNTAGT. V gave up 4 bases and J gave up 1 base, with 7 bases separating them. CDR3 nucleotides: TGTGCCAGCAGTGTCAGGCAGAACACTGAAGCTTTCTTT. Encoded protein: CASSVRQNTEAFF.

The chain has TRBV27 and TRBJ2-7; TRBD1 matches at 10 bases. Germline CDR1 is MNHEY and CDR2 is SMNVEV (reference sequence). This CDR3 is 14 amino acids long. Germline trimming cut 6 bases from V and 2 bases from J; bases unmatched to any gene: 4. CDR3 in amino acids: CASSQGQGTYEQYF. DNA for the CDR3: TGTGCCAGCAGCCAGGGACAGGGGACCTACGAGCAGTACTTC.

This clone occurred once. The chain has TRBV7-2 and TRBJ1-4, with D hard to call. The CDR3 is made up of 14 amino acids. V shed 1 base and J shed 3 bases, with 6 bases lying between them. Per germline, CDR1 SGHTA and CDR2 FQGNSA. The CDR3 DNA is TGTGCCAGCAGCTTAGGTTTAGCTAATGAAAAACTGTTTTTT. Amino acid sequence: CASSLGLANEKLFF. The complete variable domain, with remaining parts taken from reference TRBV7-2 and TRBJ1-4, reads GAGVSQSPSNKVTEKGKDVELRCDPISGHTALYWYRQSLGQGLEFLIYFQGNSAPDKSGLPSDRFSAERTGGSVSTLTIQRTQQEDSAVYLCASSLGLANEKLFFGSGTQLSVL.

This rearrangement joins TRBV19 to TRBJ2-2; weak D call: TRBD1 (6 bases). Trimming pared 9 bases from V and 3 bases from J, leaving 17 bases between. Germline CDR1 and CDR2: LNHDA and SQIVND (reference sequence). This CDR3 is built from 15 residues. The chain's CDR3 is CASTRQVRYTGELFF. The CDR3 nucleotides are TGTGCCAGCACCCGACAGGTTCGGTACACCGGGGAGCTGTTTTTT.

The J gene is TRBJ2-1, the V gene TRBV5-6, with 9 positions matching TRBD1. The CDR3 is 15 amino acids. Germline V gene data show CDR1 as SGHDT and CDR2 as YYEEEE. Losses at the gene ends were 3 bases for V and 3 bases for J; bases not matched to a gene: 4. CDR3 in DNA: TGTGCCAGCAGCTGGGGACAGGGCATCTACAATGAGCAGTTCTTC. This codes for CASSWGQGIYNEQFF.

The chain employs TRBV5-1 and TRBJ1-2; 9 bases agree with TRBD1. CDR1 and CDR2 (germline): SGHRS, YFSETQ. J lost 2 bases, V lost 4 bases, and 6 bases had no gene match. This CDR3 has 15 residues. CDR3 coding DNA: TGCGCCAGCAGCCTAAACAGGGGGCAAAACTATGGCTACACCTTC. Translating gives CASSLNRGQNYGYTF.

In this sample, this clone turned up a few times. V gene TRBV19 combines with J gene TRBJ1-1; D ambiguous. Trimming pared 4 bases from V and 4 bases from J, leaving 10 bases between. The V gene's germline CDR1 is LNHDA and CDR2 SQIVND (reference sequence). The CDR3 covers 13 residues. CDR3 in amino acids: CASSTVPPTEAFF. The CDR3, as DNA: TGTGCCAGTAGTACGGTTCCACCCACTGAAGCTTTCTTT.

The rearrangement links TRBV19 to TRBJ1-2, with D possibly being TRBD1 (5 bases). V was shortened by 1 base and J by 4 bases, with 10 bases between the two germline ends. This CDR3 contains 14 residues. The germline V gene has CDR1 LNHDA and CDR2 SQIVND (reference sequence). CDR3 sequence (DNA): TGTGCCAGTAGTATAGTCGTGGGGACCTATGGCTACACCTTC. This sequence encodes CASSIVVGTYGYTF. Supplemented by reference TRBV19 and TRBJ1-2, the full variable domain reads DGGITQSPKYLFRKEGQNVTLSCEQNLNHDAMYWYRQDPGQGLRLIYYSQIVNDFQKGDIAEGYSVSREKKESFPLTVTSAQKNPTAFYLCASSIVVGTYGYTFGSGTRLTVV.

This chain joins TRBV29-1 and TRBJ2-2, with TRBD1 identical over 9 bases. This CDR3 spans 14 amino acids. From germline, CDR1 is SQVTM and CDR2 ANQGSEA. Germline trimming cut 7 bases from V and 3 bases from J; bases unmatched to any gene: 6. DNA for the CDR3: TGCAGCGCCGGGACAGGGTTTGACACCGGGGAGCTGTTTTTT. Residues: CSAGTGFDTGELFF.

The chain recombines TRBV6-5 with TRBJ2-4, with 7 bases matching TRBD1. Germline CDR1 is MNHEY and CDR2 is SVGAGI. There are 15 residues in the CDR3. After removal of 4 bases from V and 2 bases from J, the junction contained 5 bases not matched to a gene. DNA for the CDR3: TGTGCCAGCAGTTCCGGGACAGTGACCAAAAACATTCAGTACTTC. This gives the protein CASSSGTVTKNIQYF.